The 21 T cell receptor beta chains presented below share a single source sample, sequenced in a study of PD-1 blockade in classical Hodgkin lymphoma. Following autologous stem cell transplantation, relapse occurred in every patient, and exposure to brentuximab vedotin varied. Produced via immunoSEQ multiplex PCR; TCRdb's table is partial and in-frame only. The table includes approximately 100,000 clones, roughly 92% detected once. The specimen was peripheral blood mononuclear cells (PBMCs), collected at baseline. The origin of the receptors is a human donor with classical Hodgkin lymphoma.

The rearrangement links TRBV5-4 to TRBJ2-3; D uncertain. V lost 0 bases and J 6 bases, leaving 8 bases between the germline ends. From germline, CDR1 is SGHNT and CDR2 YYREEE (reference sequence). This CDR3 is built from 13 residues. CDR3 in amino acids: CASSLVGSDTQYF. CDR3 nucleotide sequence: TGTGCCAGCAGCTTGGTGGGGTCGGATACGCAGTATTTT.

The chain links TRBV5-1 to TRBJ1-2; 11 bases fit TRBD1. The CDR3 runs 15 residues. Germline V CDR1 and CDR2: SGHRS, YFSETQ. Germline trimming cut 2 bases from V and 7 bases from J; bases unmatched to any gene: 7. The CDR3 nucleotides read TGCGCCAGCAGCTTTACCACCGGGACAGGGGGTGGCTACACCTTC. This codes for CASSFTTGTGGGYTF.

V and J are TRBV2 and TRBJ1-2; D gene uncertain. The CDR3 runs 13 residues. V lost 1 base, J lost 3 bases, and 6 bases lay in between. Germline values: CDR1 SNHLY, CDR2 FYNNEI. Here the CDR3 reads CASSEDGHYGYTF. In nucleotides, the CDR3 is TGTGCCAGCAGTGAAGACGGCCACTATGGCTACACCTTC. Full variable domain (missing parts from reference TRBV2 and TRBJ1-2): EPEVTQTPSHQVTQMGQEVILRCVPISNHLYFYWYRQILGQKVEFLVSFYNNEISEKSEIFDDQFSVERPDGSNFTLKIRSTKLEDSAMYFCASSEDGHYGYTFGSGTRLTVV.

The V call is TRBV11-3, the J call TRBJ2-3; a weak D match, TRBD2 (5 bases). Looked up from germline, CDR1 is SGHNT and CDR2 is YENEEA. The CDR3 spans 13 residues. The ends were cut back, 3 bases at V and 1 base at J, with 5 bases in the middle. The CDR3 sequence is CASSLEGTDTQYF. CDR3 DNA sequence: TGTGCCAGCAGCTTGGAGGGCACAGATACGCAGTATTTT.

Here the CDR3 reads CASSLRAGGLDTQYF. The CDR3 DNA reads TGTGCCAGCAGCTTGAGGGCGGGAGGTTTGGATACGCAGTATTTT. The J gene is TRBJ2-3, the V gene TRBV5-4; 8 bases align to TRBD2. Per germline, CDR1 SGHNT and CDR2 YYREEE (reference sequence). Trimming at V came to 1 base and at J to 6 bases, leaving 7 bases not matched to a gene. This CDR3 has 15 residues.

This clone was recorded a few times. The DNA for the CDR3 is TGCGCCAGCATACCCCAGGTAGGCTCCTACGAGCAGTACTTC. Residues: CASIPQVGSYEQYF. This sequence joins TRBV10-2 and TRBJ2-7, with no clear D. Germline V gene lookup returns CDR1 WSHSY and CDR2 SAAADI. The CDR3 is made up of 14 amino acids. Deletions cut 7 bases from V and 0 bases from J, with 13 bases between.

This chain connects TRBV12-1 to TRBJ1-3; TRBD1, as called in the table, went unchecked against the DNA. TRBV12-1 is reported as a pseudogene. This CDR3 contains 17 residues. CDR3 DNA: TGTGCCAGCAGCTTTCTCCTTGCGCCTCCATGGCAGGCAACCATATATTTT. Translated, it gives CASSFLLAPPWQATIYF.

V gene TRBV5-1 combines with J gene TRBJ2-6; D unresolved. The CDR3 is 15 amino acids. Trimming took 0 bases from V and 4 from J, leaving 8 bases between them. Germline V gives CDR1 SGHRS, CDR2 YFSETQ. The CDR3 bases are TGCGCCAGCAGCTTGGCTTTCGCCGGGGCCAACGTCCTGACTTTC. Its translation is CASSLAFAGANVLTF.

This rearrangement joins TRBV4-1 to TRBJ1-1, with a weak D call TRBD1 (6 bases). V was shortened by 4 bases and J by 5 bases, with 17 bases between the two germline ends. The CDR3 loop spans 15 amino acids. Per germline, CDR1 MGHRA and CDR2 YSYEKL. The CDR3 region has the DNA TGCGCCAGCAGCCCTCGGGGGGCCCTCGGGACTGAAGCTTTCTTT. Residues: CASSPRGALGTEAFF.

CDR3 DNA sequence: TGCGCCAGCAGCTTGGAACTAGCGGGACAAGAGACCCAGTACTTC. This sequence encodes CASSLELAGQETQYF. This chain connects TRBV5-1 to TRBJ2-5; TRBD2 aligns across 10 bases. Per germline, CDR1 SGHRS and CDR2 YFSETQ. V was pared by 0 bases and J by 2 bases, with 1 base of the junction left unmatched. The CDR3 runs 15 residues. Using reference TRBV5-1 and TRBJ2-5 for the parts outside the CDR3, the full variable domain is KAGVTQTPRYLIKTRGQQVTLSCSPISGHRSVSWYQQTPGQGLQFLFEYFSETQRNKGNFPGRFSGRQFSNSRSEMNVSTLELGDSALYLCASSLELAGQETQYFGPGTRLLVL.

J is TRBJ2-3 and V is TRBV5-1; 8 nucleotides agree with TRBD2. V shed 0 bases, J shed 0 bases, and the junction held 3 bases outside the gene matches. The CDR3 has 16 residues. Germline-derived CDR1 and CDR2 are SGHRS and YFSETQ. The CDR3 loop reads CASSLELAGSTDTQYF. The CDR3 coding sequence is TGCGCCAGCAGCTTGGAGCTAGCGGGTAGCACAGATACGCAGTATTTT.

The chain uses TRBV19 and TRBJ1-2; D perhaps matches TRBD1 (6 bases). The CDR3 extends over 12 amino acids. The V gene's germline CDR1 is LNHDA and CDR2 SQIVND (reference sequence). The V end was cut by 6 bases, the J end by 4 bases, with 9 bases between. In DNA, the CDR3 is TGTGCCAGTAGACAGGGCAGCTATGGCTACACCTTC. Translation gives CASRQGSYGYTF. Together with reference TRBV19 and TRBJ1-2, the CDR3 gives the full variable domain: DGGITQSPKYLFRKEGQNVTLSCEQNLNHDAMYWYRQDPGQGLRLIYYSQIVNDFQKGDIAEGYSVSREKKESFPLTVTSAQKNPTAFYLCASRQGSYGYTFGSGTRLTVV.

The V call is TRBV6-6, the J call TRBJ1-2, with D maybe TRBD1 (6 bases). Trimming took 7 bases from V and 8 from J, leaving 20 bases between them. The CDR3 runs to 14 residues. The germline gives CDR1 MNHNY, CDR2 SVGAGI (reference sequence). DNA of the CDR3: TGTGCCAGCACCCAAAATAGGGGGTGGCGGGGCTACACCTTC. Translation gives CASTQNRGWRGYTF.

The sample holds one count of this clone. The rearrangement links TRBV27 to TRBJ1-5; D uncertain. The V gene lost 2 bases and the J gene lost 5 bases, with 13 bases spanning the gap. Germline V gives CDR1 MNHEY, CDR2 SMNVEV (reference sequence). The CDR3 totals 15 residues. CDR3 DNA: TGTGCCAGCAGTTTAATTCTTGGGAAGCATCAGCCCCAGCATTTT. Translation gives CASSLILGKHQPQHF.

The chain joins TRBV18 to TRBJ2-3; the match to TRBD2 covers 9 bases. V lost 6 bases to trimming and J lost 2 bases; unmatched junction nucleotides: 6. The germline V gene has CDR1 KGHSH and CDR2 LQKENI. CDR3 size: 15 residues. CDR3 in DNA: TGTGCCAGCTCCACTAGACTAGCGGCCACAGATACGCAGTATTTT. Translated: CASSTRLAATDTQYF.

V usage is TRBV13 and J usage is TRBJ2-5, with D perhaps matching TRBD1 (6 bases). The end of the DNA aligns better with TRBJ2-7, so the J call may be wrong. CDR1 PRHDT and CDR2 FYEKMQ come from the germline V gene (reference sequence). This CDR3 has 13 amino acids. The CDR3 nucleotides are TGTGCCAGCAGCTTTTCAGGGGCCTACGAGCAGTACTTC. Amino acid sequence: CASSFSGAYEQYF.

The chain recombines TRBV29-1 with TRBJ2-3; TRBD1 or TRBD2 may be the D gene (5 bases each). The CDR3 consists of 13 residues. Germline-derived CDR1 and CDR2 are SQVTM and ANQGSEA. V dropped 4 bases and J dropped 3 bases, with 11 bases sitting between them. The CDR3 sequence: CSVAGTQTDTQYF. As DNA, the CDR3 is TGCAGCGTTGCCGGGACCCAGACAGATACGCAGTATTTT.

The V and J genes are TRBV11-2 and TRBJ1-2; no reliable D call. The germline CDR1 and CDR2 sequences are SGHAT and FQNNGV. V lost 0 bases and J lost 2, with 4 bases in between. The CDR3 runs to 13 residues. CDR3 nucleotides: TGTGCCAGCAGCTTAGATGGGAACTATGGCTACACCTTC. It encodes CASSLDGNYGYTF.

This clone was observed a single time. The chain is built from TRBV29-1 and TRBJ1-1; D gene unclear. This CDR3 spans 14 amino acids. Deletions cut 7 bases from V and 2 bases from J, with 17 bases between. Germline CDR1 and CDR2: SQVTM and ANQGSEA. This chain's CDR3 is CSALGQRGNTEAFF. The CDR3 DNA follows: TGCAGCGCCTTAGGTCAGAGAGGAAACACTGAAGCTTTCTTT.

The chain employs TRBV5-1 and TRBJ1-6, with 7 bases lining up with TRBD1. This CDR3 spans 19 amino acids. V lost 0 bases, J lost 9 bases, and 18 bases stayed unmatched. Germline V gene sequence: CDR1 SGHRS, CDR2 YFSETQ. The CDR3, as DNA: TGCGCCAGCAGCTTGGAGTATCGACAGGGTGGTTTATCGGGTTCACCCCTCCACTTT. Its protein is CASSLEYRQGGLSGSPLHF.

This clone was found once. V and J are TRBV5-1 and TRBJ1-2; D is unclear. The germline V gene encodes CDR1 SGHRS and CDR2 YFSETQ. Between the trimmed V and J ends, which lost 2 bases and 7 bases, there was a span of 12 bases. This CDR3 has 13 residues. CDR3 DNA: TGCGCCAGCAGCTTCGGCGCCCCGAGTGGCTACACCTTC. Its translation: CASSFGAPSGYTF.